This T cell receptor beta chain emerged from a study of OX40 agonist ivuxolimab in advanced cancers. The table came from immunoSEQ multiplex PCR; TCRdb's copy has only in-frame clones and leaves some out. The sample consists of 50,000 to 85,000 clones, around 86% of them appearing once. This clone was found a few times. The TCR was taken from an adult with an advanced solid tumor such as melanoma, head and neck, liver or kidney cancer. The sample in question was CD4+ or CD8+ T cells sorted from blood, obtained in a trial of the OX40 agonist ivuxolimab.

The CDR3 sequence is CASRRPTGGTEAFF. Written as DNA, the CDR3 is TGTGCCAGCAGGCGACCGACAGGGGGCACTGAAGCTTTCTTT. The rearrangement uses TRBV6-5 and TRBJ1-1; 9 nucleotides match TRBD1. J lost 4 bases, V lost 6 bases, and 6 bases had no gene match. This CDR3 is built from 14 residues. Germline-derived CDR1 and CDR2 are MNHEY and SVGAGI.